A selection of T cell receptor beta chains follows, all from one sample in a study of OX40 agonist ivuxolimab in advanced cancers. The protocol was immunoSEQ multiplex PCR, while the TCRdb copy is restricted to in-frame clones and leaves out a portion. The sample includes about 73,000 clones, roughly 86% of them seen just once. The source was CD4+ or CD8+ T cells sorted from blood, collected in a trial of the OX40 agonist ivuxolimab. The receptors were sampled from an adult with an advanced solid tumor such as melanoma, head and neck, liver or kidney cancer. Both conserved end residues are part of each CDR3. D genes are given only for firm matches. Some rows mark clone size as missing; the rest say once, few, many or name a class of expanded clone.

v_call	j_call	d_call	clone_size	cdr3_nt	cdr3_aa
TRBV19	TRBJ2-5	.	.	TGTGCCAGTAGTGCCCGGCAAGAGACCCAGTACTTC	CASSARQETQYF
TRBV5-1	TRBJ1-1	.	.	TGCGCCAGCAGCTTGGGAATGAGGGCCGGGCGGGGTACTGAAGCTTTCTTT	CASSLGMRAGRGTEAFF
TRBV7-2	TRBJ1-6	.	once	TGTGCCGGCAAGACAGGATTCTATAATTCACCCCTCCACTTT	CAGKTGFYNSPLHF
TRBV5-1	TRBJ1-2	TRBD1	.	TGCGCCAGCAGCTTGGACGCAGGGGGCTATGGCTACACCTTC	CASSLDAGGYGYTF
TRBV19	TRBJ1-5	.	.	TGTGCCAGTAGTATAGTCGTTTCCAATCAGCCCCAGCATTTT	CASSIVVSNQPQHF
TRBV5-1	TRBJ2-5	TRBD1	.	TGCGCCAGCAGCGAGTCGTTGCCAGGGACAGTCCCGTACCAAGAGACCCAGTACTTC	CASSESLPGTVPYQETQYF
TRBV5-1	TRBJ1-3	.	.	TGCGCCAGCAGCGGTGGACAGAGAAACACCATATATTTT	CASSGGQRNTIYF
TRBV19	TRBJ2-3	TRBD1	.	TGTGCCAGTAACCCACAGGGGGCAGATACGCAGTATTTT	CASNPQGADTQYF
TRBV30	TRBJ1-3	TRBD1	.	TGTGCCTGGATGGACAGGCACTCTGGAAACACCATATATTTT	CAWMDRHSGNTIYF
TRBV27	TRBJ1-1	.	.	TGTGCCAGCAGTTTGAAATGGGCCGGGGACACTGAAGCTTTCTTT	CASSLKWAGDTEAFF
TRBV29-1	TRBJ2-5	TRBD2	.	TGCAGCGTCGCTAGCGGGAAGGAGACCCAGTACTTC	CSVASGKETQYF
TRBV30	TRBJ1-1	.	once	TGTGCCTGGAGTCTGCCCCGACAAAGATCCACTGAAGCTTTCTTT	CAWSLPRQRSTEAFF
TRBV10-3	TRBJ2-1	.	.	TGTGCCATCAGTGAAGTCTTCAATGAGCAGTTCTTC	CAISEVFNEQFF
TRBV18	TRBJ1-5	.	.	TGTGCCAGCTCACCCACCGAAAGCAATCAGCCCCAGCATTTT	CASSPTESNQPQHF
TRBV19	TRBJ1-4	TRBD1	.	TGTGCCAGTAGCATGGCAGGGGGTGAAAAACTGTTTTTT	CASSMAGGEKLFF
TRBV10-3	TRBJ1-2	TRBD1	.	TGTGCCATCAGAGGGACAGGGAACTATGGCTACACCTTC	CAIRGTGNYGYTF
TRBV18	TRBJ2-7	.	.	TGTGCCAGCTCATCCGCCCCTGGCGGTTACGAGCAGTACTTC	CASSSAPGGYEQYF
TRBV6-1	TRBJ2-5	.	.	TGTGCCAGCAAGTCGGGAGAGACCCAGTACTTC	CASKSGETQYF
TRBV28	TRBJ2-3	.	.	TGTGCCAGCAGTTTGAGCGGTCCCAGGGGAGATACGCAGTATTTT	CASSLSGPRGDTQYF
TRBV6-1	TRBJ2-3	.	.	TGTGCCAGCAGTTCCACATGGGCTGGCACAGATACGCAGTATTTT	CASSSTWAGTDTQYF
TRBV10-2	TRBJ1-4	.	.	TGCGCCAGCGGGGCAGTTAATGAAAAACTGTTTTTT	CASGAVNEKLFF
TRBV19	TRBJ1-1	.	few	TGTGCCAGTAGTACCTGGACAGTCCCTCTGAACACTGAAGCTTTCTTT	CASSTWTVPLNTEAFF
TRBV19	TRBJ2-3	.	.	TGTGCCAGTAGTATAGTAGGGGCAAGCACAGATACGCAGTATTTT	CASSIVGASTDTQYF
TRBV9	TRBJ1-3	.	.	TGTGCCAGCAGCCCTAGGGACCCGAGGGACACCATATATTTT	CASSPRDPRDTIYF
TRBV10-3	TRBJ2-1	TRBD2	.	TGTGCCACCACACCTTGGACTAGCGGGAGTTTGACCCCCTACAATGAGCAGTTCTTC	CATTPWTSGSLTPYNEQFF
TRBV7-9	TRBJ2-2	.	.	TGTGCCAGCAGCTTCGGAGCAGGCAACACCGGGGAGCTGTTTTTT	CASSFGAGNTGELFF
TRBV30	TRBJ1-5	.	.	TGTGCCTGGAGTGTTCAGGGCAATCAGCCCCAGCATTTT	CAWSVQGNQPQHF
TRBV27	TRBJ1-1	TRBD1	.	TGTGCCATCAGGGACAGGGGGCGGACTGAAGCTTTCTTT	CAIRDRGRTEAFF
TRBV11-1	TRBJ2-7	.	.	TGTGCCAGCAGCCTGAAGGGTTCGGGCGAGCAGTACTTC	CASSLKGSGEQYF
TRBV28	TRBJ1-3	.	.	TGTGCCAGCCTGGCCGCGGGCTCTGGAAACACCATATATTTT	CASLAAGSGNTIYF
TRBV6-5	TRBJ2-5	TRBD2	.	TGTGCCAGCGCCCTTGAACTAGCGGGGAGAGAGACCCAGTACTTC	CASALELAGRETQYF
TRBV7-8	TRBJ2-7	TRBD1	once	TGTGCCAGCAGCTTATCCGGGACAGGGGGGCCCCCCGAGCAGTACTTC	CASSLSGTGGPPEQYF
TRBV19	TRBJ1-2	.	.	TGTGCCACCACGACACCCTCCTATGGCTACACCTTC	CATTTPSYGYTF
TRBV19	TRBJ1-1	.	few	TGTGCCAGTAGTATAGCTCGCACAGCCTTAGAAGCTTTCTTT	CASSIARTALEAFF
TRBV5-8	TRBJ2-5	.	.	TGTGCCAGCAGCCTTACCCCGGGCCTCGGGACCCAGTACTTC	CASSLTPGLGTQYF
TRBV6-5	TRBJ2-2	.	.	TGTGCCAGCAGTTCCGGGTCCACCGGGGAGCTGTTTTTT	CASSSGSTGELFF
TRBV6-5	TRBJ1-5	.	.	TGTGCCAGCAGTTCAACCGGGACGAGCAATCAGCCCCAGCATTTT	CASSSTGTSNQPQHF
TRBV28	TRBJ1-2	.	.	TGTGCCAGCACCGCCTTGGGGGGCAGGGAGTCTTGCACCTTC	CASTALGGRESCTF
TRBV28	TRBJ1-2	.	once	TGTGCCAGCAGTACAGCTAACTATGGCTACACCTTC	CASSTANYGYTF
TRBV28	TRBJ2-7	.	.	TGTGCCAGCAGTTTATCGGCATCCTACGAGCAGTACTTC	CASSLSASYEQYF
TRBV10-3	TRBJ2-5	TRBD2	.	TGTGCCATCAGTGGCAGCGGGAGGACGGAGACCCAGTACTTC	CAISGSGRTETQYF
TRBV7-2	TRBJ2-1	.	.	TGTGCCAGCAGCCCCCGGGCGGGTGAGCAGTTCTTC	CASSPRAGEQFF
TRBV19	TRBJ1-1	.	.	TGTGCCAGTAGTATGTCGACCTGGGGGGGAGGTGAAGCTTTCTTT	CASSMSTWGGGEAFF
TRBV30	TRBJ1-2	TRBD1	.	TGTGCCTGGAGCCGCGGACAGGGGGGCTACACCTTC	CAWSRGQGGYTF
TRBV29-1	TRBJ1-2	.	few	TGCAGCGTTGTGGAGGGCAACTATGGCTACACCTTC	CSVVEGNYGYTF
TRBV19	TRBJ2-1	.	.	TGTGCCAGTAGTATGGAGGGGAGAAGCAATGAGCAGTTCTTC	CASSMEGRSNEQFF
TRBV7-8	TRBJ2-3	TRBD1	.	TGTGCCAGCAGCGGGGACAGGGGGCTTGGAGATACGCAGTATTTT	CASSGDRGLGDTQYF
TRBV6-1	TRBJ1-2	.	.	TGTGCCAGCGCGGGGATGTTGCAGCCTAGGGGCTACACCTTC	CASAGMLQPRGYTF
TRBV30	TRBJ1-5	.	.	TGTGCCTGGAGTGACAGCCCTAGCAATCAGCCCCAGCATTTT	CAWSDSPSNQPQHF
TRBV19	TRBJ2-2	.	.	TGTGCCAGTAGTATCTCTTCCCTCAACACCGGGGAGCTGTTTTTT	CASSISSLNTGELFF
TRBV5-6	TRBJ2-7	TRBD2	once	TGTGCCAGCAGCTCCCGTAGTCTAGCGGGAGGAACGAGCTCCTACGAGCAGTACTTC	CASSSRSLAGGTSSYEQYF
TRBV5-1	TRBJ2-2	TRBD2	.	TGCGCCAGCAGCTTCCGGGCTCCGGGGGGGGACACCGGGGAGCTGTTTTTT	CASSFRAPGGDTGELFF
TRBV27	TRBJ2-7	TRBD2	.	TGTGCCAGCAGTTTATCTCTAGCGGCCAACTCCTACGAGCAGTACTTC	CASSLSLAANSYEQYF
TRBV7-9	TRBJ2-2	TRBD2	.	TGTGCCAGCAGCTTTCAGCGGGGGGCCACCGGGGAGCTGTTTTTT	CASSFQRGATGELFF
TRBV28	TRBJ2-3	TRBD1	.	TGTGCCAGCAGGACTGCAGGACAGGGAGCAGATACGCAGTATTTT	CASRTAGQGADTQYF
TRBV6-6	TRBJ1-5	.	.	TGTGCCAGCAGTCCGGACAGCCTTCGGAGCAATCAGCCCCAGCATTTT	CASSPDSLRSNQPQHF
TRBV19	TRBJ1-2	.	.	TGTGCCAGTACAGGGCTAGCTAACTATGGCTACACCTTC	CASTGLANYGYTF
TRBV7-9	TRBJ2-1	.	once	TGTGCCAGCAGCTATGGACAGAATCTTAACAATGAGCAGTTCTTC	CASSYGQNLNNEQFF
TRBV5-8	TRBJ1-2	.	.	TGTGCCAGCGAAGCTCACGGGAGATCTTCTAACTATGGCTACACCTTC	CASEAHGRSSNYGYTF